Sequencing of this T cell receptor (beta chain) was carried out in a study of T cell repertoires in cytomegalovirus infection. Study-wide background: TCR beta signatures that were public indicated CMV infection and matching HLA type. Study-wide points: The response measured ex vivo was dominated by TCR beta clonotypes (HLA-C-restricted and CMV-specific).

TCRdb independently ran MiXCR on the reads; one entry per CDR3 protein. The repertoire holds about 450,000 distinct CDR3 sequences, with roughly a third as singletons. Only a few counts were recorded for this clonotype. What it binds is unknown. V shed 2 bases and J shed 1 base, with 11 bases lying between them. Germline V lookup: CDR1 LNHDA, CDR2 SQIVND (reference sequence). There are 15 residues in the CDR3. The V and J genes are TRBV19 and TRBJ1-1, with D perhaps matching TRBD1 (6 bases). The specimen was PBMCs. The sequence was collected from a human donor in good health (CMV status not recorded). Some clones in this sample may be carry-over from other donors' samples. DNA of the CDR3: TGTGCCAGTAGTATACCCGGGGGCCCGAACACTGAAGCTTTCTTT. As protein: CASSIPGGPNTEAFF.